This T cell receptor (beta chain) appears in the sequencing data of a study of metastatic and nonmetastatic thyroid tumors (dated by TCRdb to between 2020 and 2021). In terms of the full investigation: Repertoires from peripheral blood and from tumor or nodule tissue samples of malignant and benign thyroid patients were compared.

The germline V gene provides CDR1 KGHDR and CDR2 SFDVKD. Spanning cysteine to phenylalanine, the CDR3 consists of 17 amino acids. Only the CDR3 portion is preserved as DNA: 51 bases, with reading frame beginning at the first base. Deletion took 3 bases off V and 6 bases off J, with a span of 23 bases between the germline ends. Study-wide findings and limitations: In both blood and tumor samples, TCR beta diversity was reported to be significantly higher in malignant tumors than in benign nodules.

This clone was detected ten times or more. This receptor's antigen is unknown. No base quality values were provided; no much bigger clone lies one nucleotide off. Before undergoing thyroid surgery, none of the patients had been given any kind of treatment. Patient clinical samples collected from the early 2010s to the late 2010s were retrospectively analysed using T-cell receptor beta sequencing. Receptor amplification or capture employed PCR. Sequencing instrument: Illumina HiSeq 4000. High-throughput sequencing was used to profile the CDR3 region of the TCR beta-chain in every patient. In the source study's methods: The researchers built a classifier to tell apart papillary thyroid cancer patients with distant metastasis, based on CDR3 differences among clinicopathological groups. To measure repertoire diversity the researchers used the Shannon index, while the Morisita-Horn index served to gauge how similar the tumor and blood repertoires were. TCRdb cleaned the public reads at Q25 with fastp, built clones with MiXCR and kept in-frame beta chains. TCRdb, rather than the study authors, made the V and J calls. The sample contains 20,000 to 25,000 clones, roughly 24% of them found a single time. 4.5% to 5.5% of the sample is held by the ten biggest clonotypes.

The specimen was tumor tissue. The source of this sequence is a female donor with papillary thyroid cancer or a benign thyroid nodule (not recorded which). Some clones in this sample may be carry-over from other donors' samples. This receptor chain uses TRBV24-1 and TRBJ2-7; matching of 7 bases hints at TRBD1 as the D gene. The nucleotides read TGTGCCACCAGTGATGGAGGGACAGAAGGGGTACAGGGCGAGCAGTACTTC. This is translated as CATSDGGTEGVQGEQYF.